The sequence of this T cell receptor beta chain was determined in a study of shared clonotypes between healthy human individuals. Naive CD8 cells, CD45RO-negative and positively selected for CCR7, excluded terminally differentiated effector memory CD45RA+ cells. Deletions cut 1 base from V and 7 bases from J, with 17 bases between. The V gene's germline CDR1 is MDHEN and CDR2 SYDVKM. The CDR3 covers 16 residues. The data were produced by immunoSEQ multiplex PCR, yet TCRdb's version contains in-frame clones alone and is incomplete. The sample has about 680,000 clones, about 91% seen once. The source of this sequence is a man aged 30-40 years in good health. The specimen sequenced was naive CD8+ T cells sorted from blood. The chain recombines TRBV28 with TRBJ1-3, with D perhaps TRBD1 (5 bases). The CDR3 nucleotides are TGTGCCAGCAGTTTATATGGAGCAGGGACCAGCAACACCATATATTTT. Translating gives CASSLYGAGTSNTIYF.